This TCR beta chain emerged from a study of vaccination and CD4 T cells after COVID-19. Whole-study findings and limits: Spike mono-reactivity held for 304 of 307 vaccine-specific clones in convalescent patients.

This clonotype was seen a single time. Its antigen is undetermined. Indicated treatment: approximately nine-day PBMC culture with coronavirus spike peptide pools or control peptides (ViraFEST assay). Before TCRs were sequenced, ViraFEST expanded antigen-specific T cells with peptide pools. CDR3 length equals 14 residues. V was trimmed by 0 bases and J by 10 bases, leaving 10 bases between them. Germline loops: CDR1 SGHTA, CDR2 FQGTGA. With the Oncomine TCR Beta short-read assay, DNA from cultured CD4+ T cells was sequenced. Via MiXCR, TCRdb re-called the PCR reads, giving one row per CDR3 protein. Here the sample spans 15,000 to 20,000 distinct CDR3 sequences, roughly 60% being singletons.

The TCR sequence derives from a human donor who had recovered from COVID-19. The sample taken for sequencing was CD4+ T cells from blood, cultured in vitro. V gene TRBV7-3 combines with J gene TRBJ1-6; a weak D match, TRBD1 (5 bases). The CDR3 region has the DNA TGTGCCAGCAGCTTAACAGGGGCCAACTCACCCCTCCACTTT. Protein: CASSLTGANSPLHF.